This T cell receptor (beta chain) was captured in a study of cytomegalovirus exposure and HLA in healthy donors. Study-wide results and caveats: The tendency of first-cohort TCR clusters to co-occur in the roughly 120 validation repertoires was the finding of a later analysis. For cytomegalovirus status, the classifier reportedly gave diagnoses with high specificity and sensitivity. Most TCRs appeared rarely, but some public TCRs recurred in many donors. The listing of roughly 160 TCR beta chains classed them as cytomegalovirus-associated.

Assay: immunoSEQ multiplex PCR; the TCRdb copy retains only in-frame clones and omits some. The sample lists about 110,000 clones, around nine tenths seen once, with over 1.1% in the top ten. A note on this clone: The antigen remains unidentified.

There are 15 residues in the CDR3. CDR1 PRHDT and CDR2 FYEKMQ come from the germline V gene (reference sequence). V was shortened by 2 bases and J by 0 bases, with 8 bases between the two germline ends. This sequence joins TRBV13 and TRBJ1-3; D unresolved. This TCR was sampled from a woman aged 30 to 39 in good health and CMV-seropositive. The sample was PBMCs. The CDR3 loop is CASSLISSSGNTIYF. The CDR3 nucleotides read TGTGCCAGCAGCTTAATCTCCAGCTCTGGAAACACCATATATTTT.